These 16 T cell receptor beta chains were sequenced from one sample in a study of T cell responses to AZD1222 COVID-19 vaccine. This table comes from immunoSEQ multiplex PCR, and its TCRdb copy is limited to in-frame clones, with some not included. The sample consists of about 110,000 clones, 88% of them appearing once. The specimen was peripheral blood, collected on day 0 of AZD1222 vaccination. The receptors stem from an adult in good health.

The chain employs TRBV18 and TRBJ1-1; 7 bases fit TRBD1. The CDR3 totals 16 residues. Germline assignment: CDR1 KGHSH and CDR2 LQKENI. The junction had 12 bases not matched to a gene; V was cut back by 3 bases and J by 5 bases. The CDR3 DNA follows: TGTGCCAGCTCACCTAACCCGACAGGGAGAGGTACTGAAGCTTTCTTT. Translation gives CASSPNPTGRGTEAFF.

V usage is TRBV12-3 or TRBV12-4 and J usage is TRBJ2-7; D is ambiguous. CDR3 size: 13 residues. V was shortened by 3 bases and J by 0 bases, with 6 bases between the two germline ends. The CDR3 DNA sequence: TGTGCCAGCAGTTTTGGAAGCTCCTACGAGCAGTACTTC. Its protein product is CASSFGSSYEQYF.

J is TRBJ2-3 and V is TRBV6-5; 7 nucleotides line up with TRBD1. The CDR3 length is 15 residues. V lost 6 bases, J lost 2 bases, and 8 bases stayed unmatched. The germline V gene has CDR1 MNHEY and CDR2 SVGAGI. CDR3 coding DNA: TGTGCCAGCAGCACCGACAGGGCCCACACAGATACGCAGTATTTT. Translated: CASSTDRAHTDTQYF.

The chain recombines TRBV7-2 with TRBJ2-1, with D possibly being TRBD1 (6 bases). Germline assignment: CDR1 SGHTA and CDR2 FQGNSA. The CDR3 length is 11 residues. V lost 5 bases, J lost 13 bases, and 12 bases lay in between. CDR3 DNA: TGTGCCAGCAGCCCTGGGACATTACAGTTCTTC. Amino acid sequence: CASSPGTLQFF.

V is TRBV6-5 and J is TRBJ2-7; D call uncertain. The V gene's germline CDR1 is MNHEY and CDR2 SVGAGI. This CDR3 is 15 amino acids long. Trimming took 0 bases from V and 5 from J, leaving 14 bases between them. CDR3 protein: CASSYSRTEIHEQYF. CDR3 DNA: TGTGCCAGCAGTTACTCGAGAACCGAGATCCACGAGCAGTACTTC.

CDR3 nucleotide sequence: TGCGCCAGCAGCGTACAGGGGGCCCGGGAGACCCAGTACTTC. Its protein is CASSVQGARETQYF. The chain joins TRBV5-1 to TRBJ2-5, with 9 bases fitting TRBD1. The length of the CDR3 is 14 residues. From germline, CDR1 is SGHRS and CDR2 YFSETQ. With 4 bases clipped from V and 5 bases from J, the junction kept 6 bases outside the gene matches.

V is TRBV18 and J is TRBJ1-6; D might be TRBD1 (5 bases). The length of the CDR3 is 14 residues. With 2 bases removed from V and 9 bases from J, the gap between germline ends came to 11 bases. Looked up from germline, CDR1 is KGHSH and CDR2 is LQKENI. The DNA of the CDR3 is TGTGCCAGCTCACCAAACAGGTGGGGTTCACCCCTCCACTTT. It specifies CASSPNRWGSPLHF. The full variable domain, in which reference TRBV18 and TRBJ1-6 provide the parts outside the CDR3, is NAGVMQNPRHLVRRRGQEARLRCSPMKGHSHVYWYRQLPEEGLKFMVYLQKENIIDESGMPKERFSAEFPKEGPSILRIQQVVRGDSAAYFCASSPNRWGSPLHFGNGTRLTVT.

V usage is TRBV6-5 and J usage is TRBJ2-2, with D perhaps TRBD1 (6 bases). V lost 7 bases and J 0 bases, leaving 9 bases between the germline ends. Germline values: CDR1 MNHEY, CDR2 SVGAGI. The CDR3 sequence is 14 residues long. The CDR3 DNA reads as TGTGCCAGCATAGGGACAACGAACACCGGGGAGCTGTTTTTT. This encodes CASIGTTNTGELFF.

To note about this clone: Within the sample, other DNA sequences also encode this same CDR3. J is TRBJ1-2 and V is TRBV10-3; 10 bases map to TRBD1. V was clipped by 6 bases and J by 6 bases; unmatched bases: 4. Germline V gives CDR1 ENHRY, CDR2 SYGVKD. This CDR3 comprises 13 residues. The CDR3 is CAIRAGTGDGYTF. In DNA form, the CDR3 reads TGTGCCATCAGAGCCGGGACAGGGGATGGCTACACCTTC.

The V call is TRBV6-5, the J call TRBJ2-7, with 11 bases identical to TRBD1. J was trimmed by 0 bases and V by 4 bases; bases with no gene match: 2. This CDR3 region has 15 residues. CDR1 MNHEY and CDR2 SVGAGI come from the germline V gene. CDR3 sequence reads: CASSSGTGGSYEQYF. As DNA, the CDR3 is TGTGCCAGCAGTTCGGGGACAGGGGGCTCCTACGAGCAGTACTTC.

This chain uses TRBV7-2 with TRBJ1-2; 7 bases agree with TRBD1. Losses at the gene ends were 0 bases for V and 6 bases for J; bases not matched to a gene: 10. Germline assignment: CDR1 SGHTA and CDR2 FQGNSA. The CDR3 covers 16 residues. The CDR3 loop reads CASSLATGTALHGYTF. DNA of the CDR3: TGTGCCAGCAGCTTAGCGACAGGGACTGCCCTACATGGCTACACCTTC.

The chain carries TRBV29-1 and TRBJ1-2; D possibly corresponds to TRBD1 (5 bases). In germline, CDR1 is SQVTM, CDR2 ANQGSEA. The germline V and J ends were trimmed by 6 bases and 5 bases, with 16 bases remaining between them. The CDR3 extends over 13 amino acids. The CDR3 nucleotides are TGCAGCGTGCACACTGGGGGACCTTATGGCTACACCTTC. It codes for CSVHTGGPYGYTF. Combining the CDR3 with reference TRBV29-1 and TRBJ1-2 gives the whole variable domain SAVISQKPSRDICQRGTSLTIQCQVDSQVTMMFWYRQQPGQSLTLIATANQGSEATYESGFVIDKFPISRPNLTFSTLTVSNMSPEDSSIYLCSVHTGGPYGYTFGSGTRLTVV.

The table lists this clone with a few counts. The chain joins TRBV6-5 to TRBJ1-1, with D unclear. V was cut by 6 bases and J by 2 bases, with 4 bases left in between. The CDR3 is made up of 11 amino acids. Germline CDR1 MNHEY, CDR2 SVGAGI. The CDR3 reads CASRVNTEAFF. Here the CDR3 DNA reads TGTGCCAGCAGGGTTAACACTGAAGCTTTCTTT.

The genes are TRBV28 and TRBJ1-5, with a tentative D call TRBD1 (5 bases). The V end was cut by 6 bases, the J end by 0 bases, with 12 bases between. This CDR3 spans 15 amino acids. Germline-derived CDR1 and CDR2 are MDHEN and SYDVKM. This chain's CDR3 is CASRPQGNSNQPQHF. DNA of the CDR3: TGTGCCAGCAGACCTCAGGGCAATAGCAATCAGCCCCAGCATTTT.

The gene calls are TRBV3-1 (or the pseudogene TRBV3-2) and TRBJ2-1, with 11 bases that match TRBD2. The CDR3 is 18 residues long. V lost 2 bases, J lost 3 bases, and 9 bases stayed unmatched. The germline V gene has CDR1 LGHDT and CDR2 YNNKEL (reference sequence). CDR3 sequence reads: CASSQFRRTSGGYNEQFF. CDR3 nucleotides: TGTGCCAGCAGCCAATTCCGCCGCACTAGCGGGGGCTACAATGAGCAGTTCTTC.

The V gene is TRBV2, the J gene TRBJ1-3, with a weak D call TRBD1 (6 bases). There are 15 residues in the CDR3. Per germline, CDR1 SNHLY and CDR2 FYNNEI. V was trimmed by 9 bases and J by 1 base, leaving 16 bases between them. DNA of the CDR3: TGTGCCAGGGGGACAAGCTCTGGGTCTGGAAACACCATATATTTT. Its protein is CARGTSSGSGNTIYF.